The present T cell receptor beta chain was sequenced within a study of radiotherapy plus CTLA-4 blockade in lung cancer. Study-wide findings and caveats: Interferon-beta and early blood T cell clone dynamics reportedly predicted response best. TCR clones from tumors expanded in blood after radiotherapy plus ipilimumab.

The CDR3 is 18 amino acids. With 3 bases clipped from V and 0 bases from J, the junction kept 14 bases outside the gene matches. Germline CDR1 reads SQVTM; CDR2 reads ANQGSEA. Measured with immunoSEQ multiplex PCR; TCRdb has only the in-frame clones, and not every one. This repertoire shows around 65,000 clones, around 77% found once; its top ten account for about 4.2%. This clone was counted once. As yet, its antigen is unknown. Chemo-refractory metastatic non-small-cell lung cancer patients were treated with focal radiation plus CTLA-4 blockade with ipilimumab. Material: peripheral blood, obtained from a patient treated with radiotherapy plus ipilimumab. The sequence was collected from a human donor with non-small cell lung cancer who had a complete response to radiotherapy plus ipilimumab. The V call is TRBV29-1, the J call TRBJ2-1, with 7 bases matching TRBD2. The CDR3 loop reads CSVDGELGGSSSYNEQFF. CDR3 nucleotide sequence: TGCAGCGTTGATGGAGAACTCGGGGGGTCGAGCTCCTACAATGAGCAGTTCTTC.